Following are 30 T cell receptor beta chains from one sample sequenced in a study of early stage breast cancer tumors. The method was immunoSEQ multiplex PCR; TCRdb's version includes in-frame clones alone and lacks a portion of them. The data show over 40,000 clones, with roughly 78% seen just once and 3% to 4% held by the top ten. The sequenced material came from blood. The receptors originated from a middle-aged person with breast cancer.

The rearrangement joins TRBV30 to TRBJ2-7, with D possibly being TRBD2 (5 bases). V lost 4 bases and J lost 0, with 13 bases in between. Looked up from germline, CDR1 is GTSNPN and CDR2 is SVGIG (reference sequence). This CDR3 is built from 14 residues. The DNA for the CDR3 is TGTGCCTGGAACCTAGGACTTCTCTCCTACGAGCAGTACTTC. Translating gives CAWNLGLLSYEQYF.

The V call is TRBV11-2, the J call TRBJ2-1, with D tentatively TRBD2 (7 bases). CDR1 SGHAT and CDR2 FQNNGV come from the germline V gene. V lost 3 bases, J lost 6 bases, and 12 bases lay in between. The CDR3 covers 14 residues. The CDR3 coding sequence is TGTGCCAGCAGCTTCGGGGGGCCTTCCAATGAGCAGTTCTTC. Protein: CASSFGGPSNEQFF.

This chain joins TRBV19 and TRBJ1-5; tentatively, D is TRBD1 (6 bases). In germline, CDR1 is LNHDA, CDR2 SQIVND (reference sequence). The CDR3 is 15 amino acids. V was trimmed by 5 bases and J by 4 bases, leaving 15 bases between them. DNA for the CDR3: TGTGCCAGTAGTCAGGGGCCGGCTCGGAATCAGCCCCAGCATTTT. Translating it yields CASSQGPARNQPQHF.

This sequence joins TRBV30 and TRBJ1-2, with 8 bases that match TRBD1. This CDR3 has 13 residues. Germline V CDR1 and CDR2: GTSNPN, SVGIG (reference sequence). With V trimmed by 6 bases and J by 3 bases, 6 bases remained unmatched. CDR3 region: CACWHRGDYGYTF. DNA for the CDR3: TGTGCCTGCTGGCACAGGGGGGACTATGGCTACACCTTC.

In this sample, this clone turned up once. The genes are TRBV6-5 and TRBJ1-2; possibly TRBD1 for D (5 bases). Germline CDR1 MNHEY, CDR2 SVGAGI. CDR3 length equals 13 residues. With 1 base removed from V and 6 bases from J, the gap between germline ends came to 9 bases. The CDR3 DNA reads TGTGCCAGCAGTTACTTCGGGGGGAATGGCTACACCTTC. Translating gives CASSYFGGNGYTF.

The chain couples TRBV4-1 to TRBJ1-3; D possibly corresponds to TRBD1 (5 bases). CDR1 MGHRA and CDR2 YSYEKL come from the germline V gene. CDR3 size: 17 residues. Trimming took 1 base from V and 0 from J, leaving 13 bases between them. The CDR3 bases are TGCGCCAGCAGCCAAGGGGGCGAGCCCTCCTCTGGAAACACCATATATTTT. This gives the protein CASSQGGEPSSGNTIYF.

This clone was found a few times. This chain joins TRBV10-2 and TRBJ2-3; D is unclear. The germline V gene has CDR1 WSHSY and CDR2 SAAADI. This CDR3 region has 12 residues. The V end lost 3 bases, the J end lost 2 bases, and 3 bases lay between the germline ends. The CDR3 bases are TGCGCCAGCAGTGATTCCACAGATACGCAGTATTTT. Residues: CASSDSTDTQYF.

The chain links TRBV30 to TRBJ2-2; either TRBD1 or TRBD2 may fit D (5 bases each). Trimming took 8 bases from V and 1 from J, leaving 17 bases between them. The CDR3 is 15 amino acids. Germline V gene data show CDR1 as GTSNPN and CDR2 as SVGIG (reference sequence). CDR3 bases: TGTGCCCGAGGGGTAGGGGCCGGGAACACCGGGGAGCTGTTTTTT. It codes for CARGVGAGNTGELFF.

The chain employs TRBV30 and TRBJ1-6; D unresolved. The CDR3 extends over 13 amino acids. Trimming cost V 2 bases and J 6 bases, with 8 bases left between them. Germline V gene data show CDR1 as GTSNPN and CDR2 as SVGIG (reference sequence). CDR3 nucleotides: TGTGCCTGGAGTCTGGAGTCTAATTCACCCCTCCACTTT. This codes for CAWSLESNSPLHF.

This clone was detected a few times. This chain joins TRBV7-8 and TRBJ1-4; D unresolved. Trimming cost V 4 bases and J 8 bases, with 14 bases left between them. The CDR3 totals 14 residues. Per germline, CDR1 SGHVS and CDR2 FQNEAQ. CDR3 sequence: CASSSDERVEKLFF. In DNA, the CDR3 is TGTGCCAGCAGCTCCGACGAGCGGGTCGAAAAACTGTTTTTT. The complete variable domain, with remaining parts taken from reference TRBV7-8 and TRBJ1-4, reads GAGVSQSPRYKVAKRGQDVALRCDPISGHVSLFWYQQALGQGPEFLTYFQNEAQLDKSGLPSDRFFAERPEGSVSTLKIQRTQQEDSAVYLCASSSDERVEKLFFGSGTQLSVL.

The chain combines TRBV5-5 with TRBJ1-5, with D uncertain. The V end lost 0 bases, the J end lost 4 bases, and 11 bases lay between the germline ends. Germline CDR1 and CDR2: SGHKS and YYEKEE (reference sequence). The CDR3 has 15 amino acids. CDR3 sequence reads: CASSLEQIPNQPQHF. CDR3 nucleotides: TGTGCCAGCAGCTTGGAACAGATTCCAAATCAGCCCCAGCATTTT.

The chain has TRBV5-1 and TRBJ2-3; 16 bases match TRBD2. The J segment lost 4 bases and the V segment lost 4 bases, leaving 9 bases of the junction unmatched. Germline V gives CDR1 SGHRS, CDR2 YFSETQ. The CDR3 length is 18 residues. CDR3 sequence (DNA): TGCGCCAGCAGCCTGGGACTAGCGGGAGGGGGGACGGCAGATACGCAGTATTTT. Translating it yields CASSLGLAGGGTADTQYF.

In this sample, this clone turned up once. The chain couples TRBV30 to TRBJ1-6, with D uncertain. Germline values: CDR1 GTSNPN, CDR2 SVGIG (reference sequence). The CDR3 is 12 residues long. The ends were cut back, 0 bases at V and 4 bases at J, with 1 base in the middle. The CDR3 sequence: CAWSVYNSPLHF. The CDR3 nucleotides are TGTGCCTGGAGTGTGTATAATTCACCCCTCCACTTT.

The chain links TRBV9 to TRBJ1-5, with D perhaps TRBD1 (5 bases). Trimming pared 2 bases from V and 6 bases from J, leaving 15 bases between. The CDR3 is 15 amino acids. Germline V gene sequence: CDR1 SGDLS, CDR2 YYNGEE. In nucleotides, the CDR3 is TGTGCCAGCAGCGTTGGAGGGGACGGTCGTCAGCCCCAGCATTTT. Translating gives CASSVGGDGRQPQHF.

This sequence joins TRBV29-1 and TRBJ1-1, with a weak D call TRBD1 (6 bases). Germline values: CDR1 SQVTM, CDR2 ANQGSEA. The CDR3 length is 14 residues. V lost 1 base, J lost 3 bases, and 12 bases lay in between. DNA for the CDR3: TGCAGCGTTGAAGTCAGGGAGGGGGACACTGAAGCTTTCTTT. It yields the protein CSVEVREGDTEAFF.

This chain connects TRBV7-6 to TRBJ2-2; 11 bases map to TRBD2. CDR3 length: 18 residues. CDR1 SGHVS and CDR2 FNYEAQ come from the germline V gene. J lost 3 bases, V lost 1 base, and 7 bases had no gene match. CDR3 in amino acids: CASSLERLAGTHTGELFF. The CDR3 nucleotides are TGTGCCAGCAGCTTAGAGAGACTAGCGGGAACCCACACCGGGGAGCTGTTTTTT.

The rearrangement joins TRBV11-3 to TRBJ2-3; 9 positions agree with TRBD2. The trim removed 2 bases at V and 4 bases at J, leaving 13 bases unmatched. Germline V lookup: CDR1 SGHNT, CDR2 YENEEA. The CDR3 is made up of 18 amino acids. Here the CDR3 DNA reads TGTGCCAGCAGCTTATTGTTGACGGCGGGAGGGCCTGCAGATACGCAGTATTTT. Translating gives CASSLLLTAGGPADTQYF.

This rearrangement joins TRBV6-1 to TRBJ2-7, with TRBD1 as a possible D gene (6 bases). V lost 4 bases, J lost 6 bases, and 10 bases lay in between. The CDR3 has 12 amino acids. Germline CDR1 MNHNS, CDR2 SASEGT. CDR3 in amino acids: CASSVFRGEQYF. In nucleotides, the CDR3 is TGTGCCAGCAGTGTGTTCAGGGGCGAGCAGTACTTC.

V usage is TRBV19 and J usage is TRBJ2-7, with 7 bases aligning to TRBD2. The CDR3 has 15 residues. The V gene end was trimmed by 3 bases and the J gene end by 1 base; junction bases not matched to a gene: 6. Germline CDR1 and CDR2: LNHDA and SQIVND (reference sequence). Here the CDR3 DNA reads TGTGCCAGTAGTATGGCGGCTAGCGGATCCTACGAGCAGTACTTC. Translating it yields CASSMAASGSYEQYF.

The chain carries TRBV5-1 and TRBJ2-1; D possibly corresponds to TRBD2 (6 bases). The CDR3 is 14 amino acids. Trimming stripped 5 bases from V and 1 base from J, with 10 bases between. Germline V gene sequence: CDR1 SGHRS, CDR2 YFSETQ. CDR3: CASRQLASYNEQFF. Here the CDR3 DNA reads TGCGCCAGCAGACAACTAGCTTCCTACAATGAGCAGTTCTTC.

The chain combines TRBV5-5 with TRBJ2-7, with a possible D match to TRBD1 (5 bases). The germline CDR1 and CDR2 sequences are SGHKS and YYEKEE (reference sequence). The CDR3 has 14 amino acids. Trimming shortened V by 1 base and J by 1 base, and 9 bases separated the two germline ends. This chain's CDR3 is CASSLLGESYEQYF. The CDR3, as DNA: TGTGCCAGCAGCTTGTTAGGGGAATCCTACGAGCAGTACTTC.

J is TRBJ2-2 and V is TRBV2; D remains unclear. The CDR3 length is 14 residues. Trimming cost V 10 bases and J 0 bases, with 12 bases left between them. Looked up from germline, CDR1 is SNHLY and CDR2 is FYNNEI. The CDR3 loop is CATLRKPNTGELFF. CDR3 sequence (DNA): TGTGCCACTCTTAGGAAGCCGAACACCGGGGAGCTGTTTTTT.

The rearrangement links TRBV19 to TRBJ2-1, with 9 nucleotides matching TRBD1. Germline CDR1 reads LNHDA; CDR2 reads SQIVND (reference sequence). The CDR3 extends over 14 amino acids. The ends lost 3 bases at V and 10 bases at J; junction bases unmatched: 7. The CDR3 here is CASSMRGQGTEQFF. The CDR3 DNA reads as TGTGCCAGTAGTATGAGGGGACAGGGTACGGAGCAGTTCTTC.

The rearrangement uses TRBV5-1 and TRBJ1-5; D might be TRBD1 (5 bases). V was clipped by 3 bases and J by 0 bases, with 10 bases between them. Germline CDR1 reads SGHRS; CDR2 reads YFSETQ. The CDR3 covers 15 residues. The CDR3 nucleotides read TGCGCCAGCAGCTACGCGGGGGGTAGCAATCAGCCCCAGCATTTT. Protein: CASSYAGGSNQPQHF. The entire variable domain, with the rest obtained from reference TRBV5-1 and TRBJ1-5, is as follows: KAGVTQTPRYLIKTRGQQVTLSCSPISGHRSVSWYQQTPGQGLQFLFEYFSETQRNKGNFPGRFSGRQFSNSRSEMNVSTLELGDSALYLCASSYAGGSNQPQHFGDGTRLSIL.

This clone was seen a single time. V gene TRBV15 combines with J gene TRBJ1-1; D possibly corresponds to TRBD1 (6 bases). Germline V gene lookup returns CDR1 LNHNV and CDR2 YYDKDF (reference sequence). Trimming took 1 base from V and 1 from J, leaving 10 bases between them. This CDR3 spans 15 amino acids. CDR3 residues: CATSRGGAGNTEAFF. CDR3 coding DNA: TGTGCCACCAGCAGAGGGGGGGCAGGGAACACTGAAGCTTTCTTT. Together with reference TRBV15 and TRBJ1-1, the CDR3 gives the full variable domain: DAMVIQNPRYQVTQFGKPVTLSCSQTLNHNVMYWYQQKSSQAPKLLFHYYDKDFNNEADTPDNFQSRRPNTSFCFLDIRSPGLGDTAMYLCATSRGGAGNTEAFFGQGTRLTVV.

In its sample, this clone was seen once. V gene TRBV27 combines with J gene TRBJ2-7, with D possibly being TRBD1 (6 bases). Germline V gene lookup returns CDR1 MNHEY and CDR2 SMNVEV (reference sequence). This CDR3 is 12 amino acids long. V was shortened by 10 bases and J by 5 bases, with 15 bases between the two germline ends. The CDR3 reads CATRRGSNEQYF. DNA of the CDR3: TGTGCCACCCGTAGGGGGAGCAACGAGCAGTACTTC.

The rearrangement links TRBV5-5 to TRBJ1-2, with D maybe TRBD1 (5 bases). Germline V gene data show CDR1 as SGHKS and CDR2 as YYEKEE (reference sequence). This CDR3 has 13 amino acids. V was cut by 4 bases and J by 6 bases, with 13 bases left in between. The CDR3 DNA sequence: TGTGCCAGCAGCCCCGGGGGGTTCGATGGCTACACCTTC. Amino acids: CASSPGGFDGYTF. The complete variable domain, with remaining parts taken from reference TRBV5-5 and TRBJ1-2, reads DAGVTQSPTHLIKTRGQQVTLRCSPISGHKSVSWYQQVLGQGPQFIFQYYEKEERGRGNFPDRFSARQFPNYSSELNVNALLLGDSALYLCASSPGGFDGYTFGSGTRLTVV.

The chain links TRBV27 to TRBJ2-1; TRBD2 agrees at 9 bases. The J segment lost 5 bases and the V segment lost 5 bases, leaving 16 bases of the junction unmatched. This CDR3 is built from 18 residues. CDR1 MNHEY and CDR2 SMNVEV come from the germline V gene (reference sequence). The CDR3 sequence is CASSPPRGGLKGHNEQFF. In DNA form, the CDR3 reads TGTGCCAGCAGTCCCCCGCGGGGGGGCTTAAAGGGGCACAATGAGCAGTTCTTC.

The chain is built from TRBV6-1 and TRBJ2-3; 7 bases map to TRBD2. The ends lost 4 bases at V and 6 bases at J; junction bases unmatched: 10. This CDR3 contains 15 residues. Germline lookup yields CDR1 MNHNS and CDR2 SASEGT. DNA for the CDR3: TGTGCCAGCAGTGTTGTGGGAGGGCCTTTGGATACGCAGTATTTT. Protein: CASSVVGGPLDTQYF.

This chain links TRBV30 with TRBJ2-1; D may be TRBD2 (5 bases). The CDR3 totals 12 residues. V was cut by 0 bases and J by 6 bases, with 6 bases left in between. The V gene's germline CDR1 is GTSNPN and CDR2 SVGIG (reference sequence). CDR3 sequence reads: CAWSVSGNEQFF. The CDR3 DNA reads TGTGCCTGGAGTGTAAGCGGCAATGAGCAGTTCTTC.